One and the same sample provided the 18 T cell receptor beta chains below, sequenced in a study of T cell responses to AZD1222 COVID-19 vaccine. Here immunoSEQ multiplex PCR was the method, and the copy in TCRdb shows in-frame clones only, minus some. The sample consists of approximately 150,000 clones, roughly nine tenths of them appearing once. The sequenced sample was peripheral blood, obtained on day 0 of AZD1222 vaccination. These receptors all come from an adult in good health.

The chain combines TRBV7-9 with TRBJ1-1, with 7 bases aligning to TRBD1. Trimming took 4 bases from V and 5 from J; bases not matched to a gene: 7. Per germline, CDR1 SEHNR and CDR2 FQNEAQ (reference sequence). This CDR3 contains 14 residues. CDR3 region: CASSSGQVATEAFF. CDR3 nucleotides: TGTGCCAGCAGCTCAGGACAGGTCGCGACTGAAGCTTTCTTT. Full variable domain (rest looked up from reference TRBV7-9 and TRBJ1-1): DTGVSQNPRHKITKRGQNVTFRCDPISEHNRLYWYRQTLGQGPEFLTYFQNEAQLEKSRLLSDRFSAERPKGSFSTLEIQRTEQGDSAMYLCASSSGQVATEAFFGQGTRLTVV.

This clone was seen once. The V and J genes are TRBV28 and TRBJ2-1, with 9 positions matching TRBD2. From germline, CDR1 is MDHEN and CDR2 SYDVKM. The CDR3 is made up of 13 amino acids. The ends lost 7 bases at V and 9 bases at J; junction bases unmatched: 7. The CDR3 here is CASKAGGPLEQFF. The DNA of the CDR3 is TGTGCCAGCAAGGCGGGAGGGCCCCTTGAGCAGTTCTTC. The whole variable domain, filled in from reference TRBV28 and TRBJ2-1, reads DVKVTQSSRYLVKRTGEKVFLECVQDMDHENMFWYRQDPGLGLRLIYFSYDVKMKEKGDIPEGYSVSREKKERFSLILESASTNQTSMYLCASKAGGPLEQFFGPGTRLTVL.

V is TRBV24-1 and J is TRBJ2-7; D gene unclear. The length of the CDR3 is 14 residues. In germline, CDR1 is KGHDR, CDR2 SFDVKD. Trimming stripped 5 bases from V and 2 bases from J, with 12 bases between. CDR3 bases: TGTGCCACCAGTGCCGGACCCGGTCCCTACGAGCAGTACTTC. Translating it yields CATSAGPGPYEQYF.

The chain links TRBV5-4 to TRBJ1-5, with a possible D match to TRBD1 (6 bases). The CDR3 spans 14 residues. Trimming left V 0 bases short and J 4 bases short, with 8 bases between. The germline CDR1 and CDR2 sequences are SGHNT and YYREEE (reference sequence). The CDR3 here is CASSLGGQNQPQHF. DNA of the CDR3: TGTGCCAGCAGCTTGGGGGGGCAAAATCAGCCCCAGCATTTT.

This chain connects TRBV6-2 or TRBV6-3 to TRBJ1-3; D is perhaps TRBD1 (5 bases). The CDR3 is 17 residues long. The V end lost 1 base, the J end lost 0 bases, and 13 bases lay between the germline ends. The germline gives CDR1 MNHEY, CDR2 SVGEGT. CDR3 nucleotides: TGTGCCAGCAGTTACTACGCCGTTGGGGGCTCTGGAAACACCATATATTTT. It specifies CASSYYAVGGSGNTIYF.

This clone was counted once. DNA for the CDR3: TGTGCCAGTAGTACCCTAGGGGGGATTCAGTACTTC. It specifies CASSTLGGIQYF. The chain couples TRBV19 to TRBJ2-4; D might be TRBD1 or TRBD2, each matching 6 bases. V lost 4 bases and J 10 bases, leaving 11 bases between the germline ends. CDR3 length: 12 amino acids. From germline, CDR1 is LNHDA and CDR2 SQIVND (reference sequence). The variable domain in full, with the rest retrieved from reference TRBV19 and TRBJ2-4, is DGGITQSPKYLFRKEGQNVTLSCEQNLNHDAMYWYRQDPGQGLRLIYYSQIVNDFQKGDIAEGYSVSREKKESFPLTVTSAQKNPTAFYLCASSTLGGIQYFGAGTRLSVL.

This clone was observed a single time. The chain employs TRBV18 and TRBJ2-1, with 12 bases lining up with TRBD2. Germline V gene lookup returns CDR1 KGHSH and CDR2 LQKENI. With 2 bases clipped from V and 7 bases from J, the junction kept 3 bases outside the gene matches. The CDR3 runs to 15 residues. The DNA of the CDR3 is TGTGCCAGCTCACCAATGACTAGCGGGAGTAATGAGCAGTTCTTC. Translating it yields CASSPMTSGSNEQFF.

The rearrangement links TRBV5-1 to TRBJ1-3; 8 positions agree with TRBD1. V was clipped by 2 bases and J by 4 bases; unmatched bases: 11. This CDR3 is built from 17 residues. Per the germline V gene, CDR1 is SGHRS and CDR2 is YFSETQ. CDR3 nucleotides: TGCGCCAGCAGCTTCGGACAGGGTGGTTTTTCGGGAAACACCATATATTTT. Encoded protein: CASSFGQGGFSGNTIYF.

The V and J genes are TRBV6-5 and TRBJ1-5, with D unresolved. V was pared by 6 bases and J by 3 bases, with 6 bases between. Germline values: CDR1 MNHEY, CDR2 SVGAGI. The CDR3 extends over 12 amino acids. The CDR3 nucleotides are TGTGCCAGCAGGAGGCCCAATCAGCCCCAGCATTTT. It codes for CASRRPNQPQHF.

This chain links TRBV4-3 with TRBJ1-6; D is ambiguous. V lost 0 bases and J 9 bases, leaving 6 bases between the germline ends. CDR3 size: 13 residues. Germline CDR1 and CDR2: LGHNA and YSLEER. The CDR3 region is CASSQDRSSPLHF. CDR3 in DNA: TGCGCCAGCAGCCAAGATCGGTCTTCACCCCTCCACTTT.

This clone was recorded only once. V gene TRBV5-5 combines with J gene TRBJ2-2; D unresolved. This CDR3 spans 14 amino acids. The germline V and J ends were trimmed by 5 bases and 4 bases, with 12 bases remaining between them. The germline V gene encodes CDR1 SGHKS and CDR2 YYEKEE (reference sequence). This CDR3 is CASRLGPVTGELFF. The CDR3 DNA sequence: TGTGCCAGCAGGTTAGGCCCCGTCACCGGGGAGCTGTTTTTT.

This clone was seen only a few times. For the CDR3, the DNA is TGCGCCAGCAGTGGGCGAATTAACTATGGCTACACCTTC. Protein: CASSGRINYGYTF. The chain combines TRBV5-1 with TRBJ1-2, with D unclear. CDR1 SGHRS and CDR2 YFSETQ come from the germline V gene. V lost 5 bases, J lost 1 base, and 9 bases lay in between. The CDR3 runs 13 residues.

V usage is TRBV5-5 and J usage is TRBJ1-5, with unresolved D. This CDR3 comprises 19 residues. The V end lost 3 bases, the J end lost 2 bases, and 24 bases lay between the germline ends. Per the germline V gene, CDR1 is SGHKS and CDR2 is YYEKEE (reference sequence). The CDR3 spells CASSSAEGLTRLGNQPQHF. The CDR3 nucleotides read TGTGCCAGCAGCTCGGCAGAGGGTCTTACGAGACTGGGCAATCAGCCCCAGCATTTT.

V is TRBV28 and J is TRBJ1-2, with a possible D match to TRBD1 (5 bases). The ends were cut back, 8 bases at V and 4 bases at J, with 17 bases in the middle. The CDR3 has 14 amino acids. In germline, CDR1 is MDHEN, CDR2 SYDVKM. The CDR3 here is CASQRDAGSYGYTF. CDR3 coding DNA: TGTGCCAGCCAAAGGGATGCAGGGAGCTATGGCTACACCTTC.

The V call is TRBV5-1, the J call TRBJ1-6; perhaps TRBD1 as D (6 bases). The germline V gene encodes CDR1 SGHRS and CDR2 YFSETQ. The CDR3 totals 14 residues. Trimming took off 3 bases at V and 7 bases at J, with 11 bases between the two ends. The CDR3 is CASSYRDTNSPLHF. CDR3 nucleotides: TGCGCCAGCAGCTACCGGGACACAAATTCACCCCTCCACTTT.

The chain couples TRBV10-3 to TRBJ2-3; D not resolved. Per germline, CDR1 ENHRY and CDR2 SYGVKD. This CDR3 contains 11 residues. Trimming left V 3 bases short and J 5 bases short, with 3 bases between. The CDR3 DNA sequence: TGTGCCATCAGTGAATTAGATACGCAGTATTTT. This encodes CAISELDTQYF.

The rearrangement joins TRBV3-1 (or the pseudogene TRBV3-2) to TRBJ1-6; D is ambiguous. Germline V lookup: CDR1 LGHDT, CDR2 YNNKEL (reference sequence). The CDR3 covers 12 residues. Trimming pared 1 base from V and 13 bases from J, leaving 8 bases between. This chain's CDR3 is CASSQGGFPLHF. The CDR3 bases are TGTGCCAGCAGCCAAGGGGGTTTTCCCCTCCACTTT.

The chain combines TRBV10-3 with TRBJ2-3; D remains ambiguous. Trimming cost V 4 bases and J 0 bases, with 11 bases left between them. CDR1 is ENHRY, CDR2 SYGVKD, per germline. The CDR3 consists of 15 residues. For the CDR3, the DNA is TGTGCCATCAGTGTAGAAGCGACTAGCACAGATACGCAGTATTTT. This codes for CAISVEATSTDTQYF.